The 23 T cell receptor beta chains listed next were all sequenced from one sample in a study of CD8 T cells in ankylosing spondylitis. One entry per CDR3 protein, called by TCRdb with MiXCR from the 5' RACE reads. The sample lists 35,000 to 50,000 distinct CDR3 sequences, less than 4% seen once, with 2.5% to 3.5% in the top ten. Sample: blood, either unsorted or a sorted T cell fraction (not recorded which). The source of these receptors is a male donor with ankylosing spondylitis or in good health (not recorded which).

This clonotype was counted at least ten times. The chain carries TRBV9 and TRBJ2-1; either TRBD1 or TRBD2 may supply D (5 bases each). Germline assignment: CDR1 SGDLS and CDR2 YYNGEE. The V and J ends lost 5 bases and 8 bases respectively, with 17 bases between them. The CDR3 is 14 amino acids. The DNA of the CDR3 is TGTGCCAGCAGTAAGGGACCTTTGGTGGATGAGCAGTTCTTC. Amino acids: CASSKGPLVDEQFF.

Ten or more counts support this clonotype. J is TRBJ1-2 and V is TRBV9; perhaps TRBD1 as D (5 bases). Per germline, CDR1 SGDLS and CDR2 YYNGEE. This CDR3 spans 14 amino acids. Trimming took off 6 bases at V and 3 bases at J, with 15 bases between the two ends. The DNA for the CDR3 is TGTGCCAGCACCAGTGGGGGTAAGGACTATGGCTACACCTTC. Translation: CASTSGGKDYGYTF.

This clonotype was seen repeatedly, ten times or more. In nucleotides, the CDR3 is TGTGCCAGCAGCGTCACGAGCAATGACCCGGCGCGTGGTGAAAAACTGTTTTTT. It translates to CASSVTSNDPARGEKLFF. This chain joins TRBV9 and TRBJ1-4, with unresolved D. V gave up 2 bases and J gave up 7 bases, with 24 bases separating them. The V gene's germline CDR1 is SGDLS and CDR2 YYNGEE. The CDR3 loop spans 18 amino acids.

This clonotype was detected ten times or more. The chain uses TRBV9 and TRBJ2-2; D remains unclear. The CDR3 is 15 amino acids. From germline, CDR1 is SGDLS and CDR2 YYNGEE. Trimming cost V 0 bases and J 4 bases, with 10 bases left between them. CDR3 in DNA: TGTGCCAGCAGCGTAGCCAGTGTAGTCACCGGGGAGCTGTTTTTT. Translated: CASSVASVVTGELFF.

This clonotype was counted at least ten times. The V call is TRBV21-1, the J call TRBJ1-5. TRBV21-1 is assigned pseudogene status. The CDR3 sequence is 19 residues long. CDR3: CASSILKGTAWDSNQPQHF. Written as DNA, the CDR3 is TGTGCCAGCAGCATACTGAAGGGAACAGCCTGGGATAGCAATCAGCCCCAGCATTTT.

There are many counts of this clonotype. The chain employs TRBV9 and TRBJ1-6; maybe TRBD1 (6 bases). The CDR3 is made up of 18 amino acids. From germline, CDR1 is SGDLS and CDR2 YYNGEE. Deletions cut 3 bases from V and 6 bases from J, with 22 bases between. The CDR3 is CASSDPSGRGARNSPLHF. CDR3 DNA sequence: TGTGCCAGCAGCGACCCCTCGGGTCGGGGGGCGCGTAATTCACCCCTCCACTTT.

There are many counts of this clonotype. This chain joins TRBV9 and TRBJ2-1; 7 bases fit TRBD2. This CDR3 is 18 amino acids long. CDR1 and CDR2 (germline): SGDLS, YYNGEE. Trimming took 3 bases from V and 0 from J; bases not matched to a gene: 12. The CDR3 region is CASSASFPSGTSYNEQFF. The CDR3 DNA follows: TGTGCCAGCAGCGCTAGTTTCCCTAGCGGCACCTCCTACAATGAGCAGTTCTTC.

This clonotype was seen repeatedly, ten times or more. The chain employs TRBV9 and TRBJ2-2; the D gene is possibly TRBD1 (6 bases). Trimming stripped 2 bases from V and 3 bases from J, with 11 bases between. The CDR3 runs 15 residues. CDR1 SGDLS and CDR2 YYNGEE come from the germline V gene. CDR3 sequence: CASSVDNRDTGELFF. The CDR3 nucleotides are TGTGCCAGCAGCGTTGACAACAGGGACACCGGGGAGCTGTTTTTT.

This clonotype was counted at least ten times. This rearrangement joins TRBV9 to TRBJ1-6; tentatively, D is TRBD1 (6 bases). The germline V gene encodes CDR1 SGDLS and CDR2 YYNGEE. This CDR3 contains 15 residues. The ends were cut back, 4 bases at V and 10 bases at J, with 18 bases in the middle. CDR3 residues: CASSPEGGSRSPLHF. The CDR3 DNA follows: TGTGCCAGCAGCCCCGAGGGGGGGTCGAGATCACCCCTCCACTTT.

This clonotype was seen ten or more times. The chain recombines TRBV9 with TRBJ1-2; D is unclear. Between the trimmed V and J ends, which lost 0 bases and 6 bases, there was a span of 12 bases. This CDR3 spans 14 amino acids. Germline V gene lookup returns CDR1 SGDLS and CDR2 YYNGEE. The CDR3 reads CASSVAGREDGYTF. The CDR3 nucleotides are TGTGCCAGCAGCGTAGCTGGAAGGGAAGATGGCTACACCTTC.

This clonotype was observed many times. This chain uses TRBV9 with TRBJ2-2; perhaps D is TRBD1 or TRBD2 (6 bases each). Germline-derived CDR1 and CDR2 are SGDLS and YYNGEE. The CDR3 is made up of 14 amino acids. V was clipped by 5 bases and J by 5 bases, with 13 bases between them. DNA for the CDR3: TGTGCCAGCAGACAGGAGGGGGGAACCGGGGAGCTGTTTTTT. Translating gives CASRQEGGTGELFF.

As concerns this clonotype: This clone may be a read error of a much larger clone one base away. The chain recombines TRBV9 with TRBJ2-5; D uncertain. Trimming shortened V by 0 bases and J by 0 bases, and 9 bases separated the two germline ends. This CDR3 is 15 amino acids long. Germline-derived CDR1 and CDR2 are SGDLS and YYNGEE. This CDR3 reads CASSVAPGYQETQYF. CDR3 nucleotides: TGTGCCAGCAGCGTAGCGCCCGGGTACCAAGAGACCCAGTACTTC. The full variable domain, completed using reference TRBV9 and TRBJ2-5, is DSGVTQTPKHLITATGQRVTLRCSPRSGDLSVYWYQQSLDQGLQFLIQYYNGEERAKGNILERFSAQQFPDLHSELNLSSLELGDSALYFCASSVAPGYQETQYFGPGTRLLVL.

This clonotype was observed at least ten times. As DNA, the CDR3 is TGTGCCAGCAGCGTAGGGATCGGGACAGGGGATTACAATGAGCAGTTCTTC. Its protein product is CASSVGIGTGDYNEQFF. V gene TRBV9 combines with J gene TRBJ2-1, with TRBD1 matching 10 bases. The CDR3 is 17 residues long. In germline, CDR1 is SGDLS, CDR2 YYNGEE. V was clipped by 0 bases and J by 4 bases; unmatched bases: 7.

This clonotype was observed at least ten times. The chain uses TRBV6-4 and TRBJ1-5, with 12 bases lining up with TRBD1. Germline V gives CDR1 MRHNA, CDR2 SNTAGT. V shed 5 bases, J shed 3 bases, and the junction held 8 bases outside the gene matches. The CDR3 consists of 17 residues. Written as DNA, the CDR3 is TGTGCCAGCAGTACCCCGGGACAGGGGGCTACCAATCAGCCCCAGCATTTT. It codes for CASSTPGQGATNQPQHF.

This clonotype was detected a few times. The chain joins TRBV9 to TRBJ1-2; unclear D gene. CDR3 length equals 13 residues. Trimming stripped 0 bases from V and 10 bases from J, with 13 bases between. In germline, CDR1 is SGDLS, CDR2 YYNGEE. The DNA for the CDR3 is TGTGCCAGCAGCGTAGTGGTAGGGTCCGACTACACCTTC. Translation gives CASSVVVGSDYTF.

This clonotype was seen many times. CDR3 residues: CASSPGSGVGDTGELFF. CDR3 nucleotides: TGTGCCAGCAGCCCGGGGAGCGGGGTAGGGGACACCGGGGAGCTGTTTTTT. The chain employs TRBV9 and TRBJ2-2, with TRBD2 matching 7 bases. There are 17 residues in the CDR3. Germline trimming cut 4 bases from V and 3 bases from J; bases unmatched to any gene: 12. Germline V lookup: CDR1 SGDLS, CDR2 YYNGEE.

This clonotype occurred many times. This chain connects TRBV9 to TRBJ2-2; weak D call: TRBD2 (6 bases). The CDR3 sequence is 13 residues long. Germline V gives CDR1 SGDLS, CDR2 YYNGEE. Trimming removed 4 bases from V and 6 bases from J, with 10 bases in between. The CDR3 nucleotides are TGTGCCAGCAGCACGGGGGTCGCCGGGGAGCTGTTTTTT. It yields the protein CASSTGVAGELFF.

This clonotype was found many times. The V call is TRBV9, the J call TRBJ2-5; 9 bases line up with TRBD2. The CDR3 loop spans 15 amino acids. The V segment lost 0 bases and the J segment 4 bases; nucleotides outside the gene matches: 4. CDR1 is SGDLS, CDR2 YYNGEE, per germline. For the CDR3, the DNA is TGTGCCAGCAGCGTAGCAGCGGGAGGTAGAGAGACCCAGTACTTC. Its protein is CASSVAAGGRETQYF.

This clonotype was recorded at least ten times. The chain couples TRBV9 to TRBJ2-2, with 7 bases lining up with TRBD1. J gave up 0 bases and V 0 bases, and 17 bases lay outside the gene matches. CDR3 length: 21 amino acids. The V gene's germline CDR1 is SGDLS and CDR2 YYNGEE. The CDR3: CASSVGTSGTALPTNTGELFF. The CDR3 nucleotides read TGTGCCAGCAGCGTAGGAACTTCCGGGACAGCGCTCCCGACGAACACCGGGGAGCTGTTTTTT.

In this sample, this clonotype turned up many times. The CDR3 region has the DNA TGTGCCAGCAGCAGATACAGGGAACGCTCTGGAAACACCATATATTTT. It translates to CASSRYRERSGNTIYF. The V call is TRBV21-1, the J call TRBJ1-3; TRBD1 is the table's D call and was not checked against the DNA. TRBV21-1 is an annotated pseudogene. The CDR3 is 16 amino acids.

The CDR3 sequence is CASSVGTRPSWELFF. The CDR3 DNA sequence: TGTGCCAGCAGCGTAGGAACAAGACCCAGCTGGGAGCTGTTTTTT. The genes are TRBV9 and TRBJ2-2, with D unresolved. CDR3 length: 15 residues. Trimming removed 0 bases from V and 9 bases from J, with 15 bases in between. CDR1 and CDR2 (germline): SGDLS, YYNGEE.

This clonotype was found many times. This chain connects TRBV9 to TRBJ2-2; the D is unclear. V was cut by 0 bases and J by 0 bases, with 6 bases left in between. This CDR3 has 15 amino acids. Germline CDR1 SGDLS, CDR2 YYNGEE. The CDR3 region has the DNA TGTGCCAGCAGCGTAGGACCTGCGAACACCGGGGAGCTGTTTTTT. It is translated as CASSVGPANTGELFF. Based on the CDR3 plus reference TRBV9 and TRBJ2-2, the full variable domain is DSGVTQTPKHLITATGQRVTLRCSPRSGDLSVYWYQQSLDQGLQFLIQYYNGEERAKGNILERFSAQQFPDLHSELNLSSLELGDSALYFCASSVGPANTGELFFGEGSRLTVL.

This clonotype appeared many times. The chain has TRBV9 and TRBJ2-6; unclear D gene. Germline-derived CDR1 and CDR2 are SGDLS and YYNGEE. The CDR3 covers 16 residues. Trimming took off 4 bases at V and 4 bases at J, with 15 bases between the two ends. The CDR3 reads CASSPIKVGGANVLTF. The CDR3 nucleotides are TGTGCCAGCAGCCCAATTAAGGTTGGGGGGGCCAACGTCCTGACTTTC.